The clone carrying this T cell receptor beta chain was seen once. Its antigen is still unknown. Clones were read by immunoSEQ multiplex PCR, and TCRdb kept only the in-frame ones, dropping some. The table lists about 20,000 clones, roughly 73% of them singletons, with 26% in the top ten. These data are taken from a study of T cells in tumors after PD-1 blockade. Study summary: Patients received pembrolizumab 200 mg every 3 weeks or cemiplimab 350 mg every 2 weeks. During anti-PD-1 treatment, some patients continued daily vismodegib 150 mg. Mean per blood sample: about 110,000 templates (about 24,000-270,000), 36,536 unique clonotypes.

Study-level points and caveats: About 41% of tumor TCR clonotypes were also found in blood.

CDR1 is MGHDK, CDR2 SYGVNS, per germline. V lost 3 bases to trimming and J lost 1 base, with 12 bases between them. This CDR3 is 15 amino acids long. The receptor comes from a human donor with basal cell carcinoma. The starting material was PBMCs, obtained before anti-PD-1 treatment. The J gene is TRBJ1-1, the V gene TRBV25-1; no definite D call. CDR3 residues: CASSEVLAANTEAFF. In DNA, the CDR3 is TGTGCCAGCAGTGAGGTTCTGGCAGCGAACACTGAAGCTTTCTTT.